The clone carrying this TCR beta chain was detected ten times or more. The antigen remains undetermined. Unique molecular identifiers were linked by the library to individual cDNA molecules. In TCRdb, the RACE reads were re-called with MiXCR into one record per CDR3 protein. This table has roughly 100,000 distinct CDR3 sequences, approximately 10% appearing once. The sample comes from a study of human T cells and chemical hapten exposure. Study overall: Patients' scalps got diphenylcyclopropenone weekly throughout the approximately 25-week study. Study-level points and caveats: The study found that DPC sensitization did not change TCRs above 1 in 1000 frequency.

The germline gives CDR1 MNHEY, CDR2 SMNVEV (reference sequence). V lost 3 bases and J lost 0, with 11 bases in between. The CDR3 has 15 amino acids. Time point in this sample: patch test 1, 2 weeks after DPC sensitization. Treatment of the sample: therapeutic diphenylcyclopropenone sensitization with weekly scalp DPC. Prior to application of each patch test, blood was drawn. The rearrangement joins TRBV27 to TRBJ1-1, with a tentative D call TRBD1 (5 bases). The sample consisted of whole blood, taken in connection with sensitization to the hapten diphenylcyclopropenone (DPC). This clonotype was obtained from a woman in her forties with alopecia areata. Some clones in this sample may be carry-over from other donors' samples. The CDR3 sequence: CASSFNGALNTEAFF. Written as DNA, the CDR3 is TGTGCCAGCAGTTTTAATGGGGCCCTGAACACTGAAGCTTTCTTT.